The rows below give T cell receptor beta chains drawn from one sample of a study of CD8+ T cells in alopecia areata. Profiling relied on immunoSEQ multiplex PCR, and the TCRdb table lists in-frame clones only, not all of them. The top ten clones hold about 4.3% of a sample with about 150,000 clones, 50% to 60% of them seen once. Sequenced: CD4+ T cells sorted from blood. The receptors come from a human donor in good health. The CDR3 runs from the conserved cysteine through the conserved F or W. D genes are given only for firm matches. For some rows the clone size is stated as once, few or many, or as a class when expanded; others skip it.

d_gene,v_gene,j_gene,abundance,len,CDR3aa,CDR3nt
-,TRBV6-5,TRBJ1-2,-,15,CASSYARQVGDGYTF,TGTGCCAGCAGTTACGCGCGACAGGTGGGCGATGGCTACACCTTC
-,TRBV4-1,TRBJ2-5,-,18,CASSQRKRDTPLGETQYF,TGCGCCAGCAGCCAACGAAAGCGGGACACCCCCTTGGGAGAGACCCAGTACTTC
-,TRBV5-1,TRBJ2-2,-,15,CASSLDTRGTGELFF,TGCGCCAGCAGTCTAGACACGAGGGGCACCGGGGAGCTGTTTTTT
TRBD2,TRBV29-1,TRBJ2-7,few,13,CSVSPSGGYEQYF,TGCAGCGTTTCCCCTAGCGGAGGCTACGAGCAGTACTTC
-,TRBV2,TRBJ1-2,-,11,CASSDPGGYTF,TGTGCCAGCAGTGATCCTGGTGGCTACACCTTC
-,TRBV23-1,TRBJ2-4,few,13,CASNPIAKNIQYF,TGCGCCAGCAATCCAATAGCCAAAAACATTCAGTACTTC
-,TRBV2,TRBJ1-2,-,15,CASSGSTLGTYGYTF,TGTGCCAGCAGTGGAAGTACCTTGGGAACCTATGGCTACACCTTC
-,TRBV4-1,TRBJ1-4,-,15,CASSLTGTVYEKLFF,TGCGCCAGCAGCCTCACAGGGACGGTTTATGAAAAACTGTTTTTT
TRBD2,TRBV10-3,TRBJ2-1,few,16,CAISESGGLAGEQQFF,TGTGCCATCAGTGAGTCAGGCGGACTAGCGGGAGAGCAGCAGTTCTTC
TRBD2,TRBV5-1,TRBJ2-1,once,16,CASSLAASGSMNEQFF,TGCGCCAGCAGCTTGGCAGCTAGCGGGAGTATGAATGAGCAGTTCTTC
-,TRBV11-1,TRBJ2-7,-,13,CASSPPGLYEQYF,TGTGCCAGCAGCCCTCCAGGTCTGTACGAGCAGTACTTC
-,TRBV2,TRBJ1-5,-,14,CASSVGRFNQPQHF,TGTGCCAGCAGTGTGGGCAGGTTCAATCAGCCCCAGCATTTT
-,TRBV6-6,TRBJ2-5,few,14,CASSYSGVVETQYF,TGTGCCAGCAGTTACTCGGGGGTCGTGGAGACCCAGTACTTC
-,TRBV2,TRBJ2-3,-,12,CASILATDTQYF,TGTGCCAGCATACTAGCAACGGATACGCAGTATTTT
-,TRBV20-1,TRBJ2-1,-,11,CSARTYNEQFF,TGCAGTGCACGGACCTACAATGAGCAGTTCTTC